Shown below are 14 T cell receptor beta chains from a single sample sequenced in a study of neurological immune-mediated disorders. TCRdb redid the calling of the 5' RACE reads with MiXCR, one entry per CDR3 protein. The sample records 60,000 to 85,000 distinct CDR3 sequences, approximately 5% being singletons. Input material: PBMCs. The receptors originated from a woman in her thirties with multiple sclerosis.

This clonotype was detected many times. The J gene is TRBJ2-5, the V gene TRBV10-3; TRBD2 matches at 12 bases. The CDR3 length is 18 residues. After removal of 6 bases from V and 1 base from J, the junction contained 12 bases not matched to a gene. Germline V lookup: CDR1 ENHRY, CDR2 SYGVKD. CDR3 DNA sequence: TGTGCCATCAGACCATCTTTTGGACTAGCGGGGAGCCAAGAGACCCAGTACTTC. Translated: CAIRPSFGLAGSQETQYF.

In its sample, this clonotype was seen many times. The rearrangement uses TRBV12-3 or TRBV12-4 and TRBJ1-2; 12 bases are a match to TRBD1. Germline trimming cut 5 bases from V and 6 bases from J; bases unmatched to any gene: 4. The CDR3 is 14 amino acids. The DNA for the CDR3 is TGTGCCAGCAGTCCGGGACAGGGGGCAAATGGCTACACCTTC. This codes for CASSPGQGANGYTF.

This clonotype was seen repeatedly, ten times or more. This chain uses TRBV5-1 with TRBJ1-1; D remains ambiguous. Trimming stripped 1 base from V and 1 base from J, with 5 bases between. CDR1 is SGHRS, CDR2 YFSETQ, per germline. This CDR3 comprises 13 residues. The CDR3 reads CASSLIRNTEAFF. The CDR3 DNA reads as TGCGCCAGCAGCTTGATCCGGAACACTGAAGCTTTCTTT.

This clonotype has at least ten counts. The CDR3 DNA is TGCAGTGCTAGAATTTACGGGGGTAGGACTGAAGCTTTCTTT. It codes for CSARIYGGRTEAFF. The rearrangement links TRBV20-1 to TRBJ1-1; possible D gene TRBD1, 5 bases. The V end was cut by 2 bases, the J end by 5 bases, with 15 bases between. The germline V gene encodes CDR1 DFQATT and CDR2 SNEGSKA (reference sequence). The CDR3 spans 14 residues.

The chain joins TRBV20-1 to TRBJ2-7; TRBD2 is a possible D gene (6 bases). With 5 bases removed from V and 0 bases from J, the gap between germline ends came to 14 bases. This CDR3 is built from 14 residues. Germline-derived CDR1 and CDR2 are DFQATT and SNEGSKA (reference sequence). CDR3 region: CSAPPEGSSYEQYF. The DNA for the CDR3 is TGCAGTGCTCCTCCGGAGGGCAGCTCCTACGAGCAGTACTTC.

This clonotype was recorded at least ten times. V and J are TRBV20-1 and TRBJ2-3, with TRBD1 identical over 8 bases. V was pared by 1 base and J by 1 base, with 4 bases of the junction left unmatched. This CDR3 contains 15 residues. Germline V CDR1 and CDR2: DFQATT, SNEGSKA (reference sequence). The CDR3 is CSARVTTGGTDTQYF. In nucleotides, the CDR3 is TGCAGTGCTAGAGTCACGACAGGGGGCACAGATACGCAGTATTTT.

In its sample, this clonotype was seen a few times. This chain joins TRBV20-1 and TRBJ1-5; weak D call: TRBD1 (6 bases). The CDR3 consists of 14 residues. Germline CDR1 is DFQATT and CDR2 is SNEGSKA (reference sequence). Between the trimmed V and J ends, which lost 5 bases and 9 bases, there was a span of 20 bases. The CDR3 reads CSAQEGDIQRPQHF. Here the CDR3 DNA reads TGCAGTGCTCAAGAAGGGGACATCCAACGGCCCCAGCATTTT.

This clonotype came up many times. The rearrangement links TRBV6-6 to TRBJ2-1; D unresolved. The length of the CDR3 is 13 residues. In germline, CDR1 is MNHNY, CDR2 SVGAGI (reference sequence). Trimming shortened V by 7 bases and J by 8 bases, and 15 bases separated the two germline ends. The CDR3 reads CASTPPTLYEQFF. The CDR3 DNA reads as TGTGCCAGCACCCCTCCGACCCTGTATGAGCAGTTCTTC.

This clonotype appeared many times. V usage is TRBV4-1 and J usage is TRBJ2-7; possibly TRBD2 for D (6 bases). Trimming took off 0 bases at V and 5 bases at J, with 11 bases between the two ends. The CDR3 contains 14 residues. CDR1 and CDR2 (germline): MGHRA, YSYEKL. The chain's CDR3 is CASSQDLPSDEQYV. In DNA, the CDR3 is TGCGCCAGCAGCCAAGATCTCCCTAGCGACGAGCAGTACGTC.

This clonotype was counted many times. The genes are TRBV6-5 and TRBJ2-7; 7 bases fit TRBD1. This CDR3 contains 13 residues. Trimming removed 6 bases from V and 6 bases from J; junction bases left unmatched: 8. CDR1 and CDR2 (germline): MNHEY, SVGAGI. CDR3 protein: CASRINRGSEQYF. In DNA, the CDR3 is TGTGCCAGCAGGATAAACAGGGGCTCCGAGCAGTACTTC.

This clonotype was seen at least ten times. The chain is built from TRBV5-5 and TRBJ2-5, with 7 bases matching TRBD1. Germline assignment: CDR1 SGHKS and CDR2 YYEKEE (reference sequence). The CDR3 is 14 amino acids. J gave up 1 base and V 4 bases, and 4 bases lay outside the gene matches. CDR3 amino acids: CASSPQGFQETQYF. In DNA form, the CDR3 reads TGTGCCAGCAGCCCACAGGGGTTCCAAGAGACCCAGTACTTC.

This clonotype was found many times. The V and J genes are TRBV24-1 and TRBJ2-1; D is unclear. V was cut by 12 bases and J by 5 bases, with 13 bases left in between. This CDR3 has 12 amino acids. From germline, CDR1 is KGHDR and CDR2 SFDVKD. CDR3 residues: CASAATHNEQFF. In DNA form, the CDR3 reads TGTGCCTCCGCGGCTACCCACAATGAGCAGTTCTTC.

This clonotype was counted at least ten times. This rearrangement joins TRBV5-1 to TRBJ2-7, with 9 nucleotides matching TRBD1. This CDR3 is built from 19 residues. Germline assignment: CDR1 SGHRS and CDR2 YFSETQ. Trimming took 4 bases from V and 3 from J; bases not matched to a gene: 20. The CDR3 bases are TGCGCCAGCAGCCCCACCGAACAGGGGGCGGAGGGTTTGGACTACGAGCAGTACGTC. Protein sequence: CASSPTEQGAEGLDYEQYV.

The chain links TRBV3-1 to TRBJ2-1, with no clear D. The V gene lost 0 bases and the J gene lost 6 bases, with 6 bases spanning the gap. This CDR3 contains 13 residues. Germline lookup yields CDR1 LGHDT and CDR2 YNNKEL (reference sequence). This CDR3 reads CASSQDYSNEQFF. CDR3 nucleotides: TGTGCCAGCAGCCAAGATTACAGCAATGAGCAGTTCTTC.